The 26 T cell receptor beta chains below were found in one sample sequenced in a study of CD8 T cells in Susac syndrome. Random hexamers were used to reverse transcribe roughly 0.45 to 1 ug of RNA. TCRdb reprocessed the immunoSEQ multiplex PCR reads with MiXCR, giving one entry per CDR3 protein. The sample includes about 57,000 distinct CDR3 sequences, 93% seen only once; the top ten take roughly 0.5%. The sample comprised CD8+ T cells from PBMCs. The receptors here all came from a human donor with multiple sclerosis.

The rearrangement links TRBV12-3 or TRBV12-4 to TRBJ2-7, with 12 bases lining up with TRBD2. Trimming took 5 bases from V and 3 from J; bases not matched to a gene: 8. The CDR3 spans 16 residues. This CDR3 reads CASSLWTSGVFYEQYF. The CDR3 DNA follows: TGTGCCAGCAGTCTCTGGACTAGCGGGGTGTTCTACGAGCAGTACTTC.

The V call is TRBV7-9, the J call TRBJ2-1; 11 bases are shared with TRBD2. V gave up 4 bases and J gave up 6 bases; unmatched junction bases: 8. This CDR3 has 16 amino acids. The germline V gene encodes CDR1 SEHNR and CDR2 FQNEAQ (reference sequence). DNA of the CDR3: TGTGCCAGCAGCTGGGGGGGACTAGCGGCTTCCAATGAGCAGTTCTTC. It specifies CASSWGGLAASNEQFF.

A note on this clonotype: One end of the junction fails to match germline, which may point to a read error. The rearrangement joins TRBV7-8 to TRBJ2-7, with a weak D call TRBD2 (5 bases). Per the germline V gene, CDR1 is SGHVS and CDR2 is FQNEAQ. The CDR3 length is 16 residues. CDR3 protein: CASSLAPRMGSYEQYF. As DNA, the CDR3 is TGTGCCAGCAGCCTAGCCCCTCGGATGGGATCCTACGAGCAGTACTTC.

V is TRBV12-3 or TRBV12-4 and J is TRBJ2-2; no firm D call. V was cut by 4 bases and J by 1 base, with 4 bases left in between. The CDR3 covers 13 residues. The CDR3 DNA sequence: TGTGCCAGCAGTTATAGGAACACCGGGGAGCTGTTTTTT. Amino acid sequence: CASSYRNTGELFF.

This chain links TRBV6-1 with TRBJ2-7; 7 nucleotides match TRBD2. J lost 2 bases, V lost 6 bases, and 4 bases had no gene match. This CDR3 is built from 13 residues. Germline CDR1 reads MNHNS; CDR2 reads SASEGT. CDR3 coding DNA: TGTGCCAGCAGAGGACTAGTCCCCTACGAGCAGTACTTC. It specifies CASRGLVPYEQYF.

This rearrangement joins TRBV29-1 to TRBJ1-1, with unresolved D. The CDR3 has 8 amino acids. CDR1 is SQVTM and CDR2 is ANQGSEA in the germline V gene. The V end was cut by 4 bases, the J end by 11 bases, with 5 bases between. The CDR3 region has the DNA TGCAGCGTTGGTTTTGCTTTCTTT. It is translated as CSVGFAFF.

This chain uses TRBV5-1 with TRBJ1-1, with D maybe TRBD1 (5 bases). In germline, CDR1 is SGHRS, CDR2 YFSETQ. The ends were cut back, 5 bases at V and 1 base at J, with 6 bases in the middle. The CDR3 extends over 12 amino acids. The chain's CDR3 is CASRRGNTEAFF. The CDR3 DNA sequence: TGCGCCAGCAGGAGGGGGAACACTGAAGCTTTCTTT.

The CDR3 DNA sequence: TGCAGTGCTAGTCAAATAACAGGCTTGTACTTC. It specifies CSASQITGLYF. The V gene is TRBV20-1, the J gene TRBJ2-5; TRBD1 is a possible D gene (5 bases). The CDR3 contains 11 residues. The germline V and J ends were trimmed by 3 bases and 13 bases, with 15 bases remaining between them. CDR1 and CDR2 (germline): DFQATT, SNEGSKA (reference sequence).

The gene calls are TRBV2 and TRBJ1-2, with TRBD1 identical over 7 bases. CDR1 SNHLY and CDR2 FYNNEI come from the germline V gene. Germline trimming cut 5 bases from V and 0 bases from J; bases unmatched to any gene: 15. CDR3 length: 18 amino acids. The CDR3 here is CASSFLRQGSYTNYGYTF. CDR3 bases: TGTGCCAGCAGTTTTCTTCGACAGGGATCTTATACTAACTATGGCTACACCTTC.

CDR3 protein: CASSYSSGTGVNQPQHF. The CDR3 coding sequence is TGTGCCAGCAGTTACTCGTCGGGCACAGGGGTGAATCAGCCCCAGCATTTT. V is TRBV6-5 and J is TRBJ1-5, with 7 positions matching TRBD1. V shed 0 bases and J 4 bases; nucleotides not matched to a gene: 9. The CDR3 consists of 17 residues. Germline-derived CDR1 and CDR2 are MNHEY and SVGAGI.

In its sample, this clonotype was seen a few times. The rearrangement joins TRBV3-1 to TRBJ1-5; 7 bases align to TRBD1. Germline CDR1 reads LGHDT; CDR2 reads YNNKEL (reference sequence). The CDR3 is made up of 15 amino acids. Germline trimming cut 1 base from V and 1 base from J; bases unmatched to any gene: 1. The CDR3 nucleotides read TGTGCCAGCAGCCAAGGACAGGGCAGCAATCAGCCCCAGCATTTT. This translates into CASSQGQGSNQPQHF.

V usage is TRBV11-1 and J usage is TRBJ2-1; D is possibly TRBD2 (6 bases). This CDR3 comprises 13 residues. V was clipped by 8 bases and J by 7 bases, with 15 bases between them. Germline V gene data show CDR1 as SGHAT and CDR2 as FQDESV (reference sequence). The CDR3 loop reads CASGRGARNEQFF. The CDR3 DNA is TGTGCCAGCGGACGCGGGGCGAGGAATGAGCAGTTCTTC.

The chain employs TRBV9 and TRBJ2-1; D is unresolved. The V end was cut by 3 bases, the J end by 5 bases, with 9 bases between. The germline CDR1 and CDR2 sequences are SGDLS and YYNGEE. The CDR3 spans 13 residues. The CDR3 region is CASSAPSDNEQFF. The CDR3 bases are TGTGCCAGCAGCGCCCCTTCGGACAATGAGCAGTTCTTC.

The chain uses TRBV2 and TRBJ1-1; 8 bases match TRBD1. V lost 7 bases to trimming and J lost 1 base; unmatched junction nucleotides: 11. Germline CDR1 SNHLY, CDR2 FYNNEI. This CDR3 is built from 16 residues. The DNA for the CDR3 is TGTGCCAGCACCCCCTATACAGGGGGAAGGAACACTGAAGCTTTCTTT. It codes for CASTPYTGGRNTEAFF.

CDR3 coding DNA: TGTGCCAGCAGTTTCGGGACGACCTATGGCTACACCTTC. It translates to CASSFGTTYGYTF. The V gene is TRBV27, the J gene TRBJ1-2, with D possibly being TRBD1 (5 bases). The CDR3 loop spans 13 amino acids. Deletions cut 3 bases from V and 4 bases from J, with 9 bases between. The germline CDR1 and CDR2 sequences are MNHEY and SMNVEV (reference sequence).

The J gene is TRBJ2-7, the V gene TRBV30; 10 nucleotides align to TRBD2. V was clipped by 5 bases and J by 2 bases; unmatched bases: 6. There are 14 residues in the CDR3. Germline values: CDR1 GTSNPN, CDR2 SVGIG (reference sequence). Here the CDR3 DNA reads TGTGCCTGGGGGGGTAGCGGGGGGACCTACGAGCAGTACTTC. The encoded protein is CAWGGSGGTYEQYF.

V and J are TRBV9 and TRBJ2-7; TRBD1 might be the D (5 bases). Germline-derived CDR1 and CDR2 are SGDLS and YYNGEE. V lost 4 bases and J lost 3, with 11 bases in between. CDR3 length: 13 amino acids. The CDR3 reads CASSSPGYYEQYF. The CDR3 DNA sequence: TGTGCCAGCAGCTCCCCAGGGTACTACGAGCAGTACTTC.

The J gene is TRBJ2-7, the V gene TRBV6-5; no clear D gene. Trimming took off 6 bases at V and 5 bases at J, with 14 bases between the two ends. The CDR3 loop spans 13 amino acids. Germline V gene data show CDR1 as MNHEY and CDR2 as SVGAGI. The DNA for the CDR3 is TGTGCCAGCAGCCCAACGATGGCCCACGAGCAGTACTTC. It yields the protein CASSPTMAHEQYF.

The chain couples TRBV2 to TRBJ1-2; D gene ambiguous. V was cut by 6 bases and J by 0 bases, with 14 bases left in between. Germline V gene lookup returns CDR1 SNHLY and CDR2 FYNNEI. This CDR3 contains 15 residues. This CDR3 is CASRSRAAANYGYTF. In DNA form, the CDR3 reads TGTGCCAGCAGGTCAAGAGCAGCCGCTAACTATGGCTACACCTTC. The full variable domain, in which reference TRBV2 and TRBJ1-2 provide the parts outside the CDR3, is EPEVTQTPSHQVTQMGQEVILRCVPISNHLYFYWYRQILGQKVEFLVSFYNNEISEKSEIFDDQFSVERPDGSNFTLKIRSTKLEDSAMYFCASRSRAAANYGYTFGSGTRLTVV.

The chain employs TRBV6-4 and TRBJ1-2, with 10 bases fitting TRBD1. This CDR3 is built from 13 residues. Trimming at V came to 6 bases and at J to 3 bases, leaving 1 base not matched to a gene. Germline loops: CDR1 MRHNA, CDR2 SNTAGT. The CDR3 reads CASRGTGDYGYTF. The CDR3 DNA is TGTGCCAGCAGGGGGACAGGGGACTATGGCTACACCTTC.

This clonotype appeared once. The V call is TRBV30, the J call TRBJ2-1; possibly TRBD2 for D (5 bases). CDR3 length: 16 residues. V was cut by 1 base and J by 5 bases, with 18 bases left in between. Germline lookup yields CDR1 GTSNPN and CDR2 SVGIG (reference sequence). CDR3 coding DNA: TGTGCCTGGAGTGGGGTGGGAGCTCCTAAGGACAATGAGCAGTTCTTC. Protein product: CAWSGVGAPKDNEQFF.

The chain uses TRBV4-1 and TRBJ2-7, with TRBD2 matching over 7 bases. This CDR3 contains 13 residues. J was trimmed by 3 bases and V by 8 bases; bases with no gene match: 7. The germline V gene encodes CDR1 MGHRA and CDR2 YSYEKL. The CDR3 DNA sequence: TGCGCCAGCGCGACTAGCCTCAACTACGAGCAGTACTTC. Translated: CASATSLNYEQYF.

This chain uses TRBV5-4 with TRBJ2-7, with D uncertain. V was cut by 2 bases and J by 3 bases, with 6 bases left in between. The germline gives CDR1 SGHNT, CDR2 YYREEE (reference sequence). This CDR3 has 12 amino acids. The CDR3 region has the DNA TGTGCCAGCAGCTTCGGCAACTACGAGCAGTACTTC. Amino acids: CASSFGNYEQYF.

The V and J genes are TRBV27 and TRBJ2-7; TRBD1 matches at 7 bases. This CDR3 contains 14 residues. Per germline, CDR1 MNHEY and CDR2 SMNVEV (reference sequence). V lost 2 bases to trimming and J lost 4 bases; unmatched junction nucleotides: 5. CDR3 coding DNA: TGTGCCAGCAGTTTAACCACAGGGGTGTACGAGCAGTACTTC. As protein: CASSLTTGVYEQYF.

The V gene is TRBV18, the J gene TRBJ1-4, with a weak D call TRBD1 (6 bases). Germline CDR1 KGHSH, CDR2 LQKENI. Trimming stripped 0 bases from V and 7 bases from J, with 15 bases between. This CDR3 is 16 amino acids long. The DNA of the CDR3 is TGTGCCAGCTCACCACCGACATACAGGGTCGGTGAAAAACTGTTTTTT. Translation: CASSPPTYRVGEKLFF.

The chain's CDR3 is CASSRGSDAKNIQYF. CDR3 nucleotide sequence: TGTGCCAGCAGCAGGGGGTCCGACGCCAAAAACATTCAGTACTTC. The J gene is TRBJ2-4, the V gene TRBV27, with 7 nucleotides matching TRBD1. J gave up 1 base and V 6 bases, and 6 bases lay outside the gene matches. The CDR3 has 15 residues. The germline CDR1 and CDR2 sequences are MNHEY and SMNVEV (reference sequence).